A single sample gave rise to the 9 T cell receptor beta chains below, sequenced in a study of cytomegalovirus exposure and HLA in healthy donors. Vbeta (60) and Jbeta (13) primers were used in the PCR. Sequenced by immunoSEQ multiplex PCR; TCRdb stores in-frame clones only, minus some. Among over 150,000 clones listed, over 60% were seen once. The sample was PBMCs. Receptors originate from a woman between 25 and 40 years old in good health and CMV-seronegative.

This clone came up a few times. The chain carries TRBV9 and TRBJ2-7; D remains ambiguous. Trimming cost V 0 bases and J 1 base, with 11 bases left between them. CDR3 size: 15 residues. Germline assignment: CDR1 SGDLS and CDR2 YYNGEE. In nucleotides, the CDR3 is TGTGCCAGCAGCGTAGCCGCCGGCGGTTCCTACGAGCAGTACTTC. This encodes CASSVAAGGSYEQYF.

The gene calls are TRBV15 and TRBJ1-4; unclear D gene. This CDR3 comprises 14 residues. CDR1 and CDR2 from the germline V gene are LNHNV and YYDKDF (reference sequence). Trimming removed 1 base at V and 3 bases at J, with 6 bases between. The DNA for the CDR3 is TGTGCCACCAGCAGAGGCCGAGCTAATGAAAAACTGTTTTTT. It codes for CATSRGRANEKLFF.

This clone was seen more than once but under ten times. The V and J genes are TRBV5-6 and TRBJ1-1; TRBD1 might be the D (6 bases). The CDR3 runs to 15 residues. Germline CDR1 is SGHDT and CDR2 is YYEEEE. V gave up 4 bases and J gave up 0 bases, with 13 bases separating them. The CDR3 loop reads CASSPPQGLNTEAFF. The CDR3 coding sequence is TGTGCCAGCAGCCCGCCACAGGGCTTGAACACTGAAGCTTTCTTT.

The V gene is TRBV4-1, the J gene TRBJ2-2; a possible D gene is TRBD1 (6 bases). Germline V CDR1 and CDR2: MGHRA, YSYEKL. This CDR3 is 16 amino acids long. With 6 bases removed from V and 4 bases from J, the gap between germline ends came to 18 bases. CDR3 coding DNA: TGCGCCAGCAGACAGAACAGGGACGTTGGCACCGGGGAGCTGTTTTTT. Translated, it gives CASRQNRDVGTGELFF.

The genes are TRBV25-1 and TRBJ2-5; D uncertain. The tail of the sequence fits TRBJ2-7 better, so the J call may be wrong. This CDR3 is 13 amino acids long. Germline CDR1 and CDR2: MGHDK and SYGVNS. CDR3 protein: CASSEDNSYEQYF. The CDR3 DNA sequence: TGTGCCAGCAGTGAAGACAACTCCTACGAGCAGTACTTC.

The chain uses TRBV7-2 and TRBJ2-2; D remains ambiguous. V lost 1 base, J lost 8 bases, and 8 bases lay in between. This CDR3 spans 13 amino acids. The germline gives CDR1 SGHTA, CDR2 FQGNSA. The CDR3 bases are TGTGCCAGCAGCTTAGGAGAATTGGGGGAGCTGTTTTTT. This encodes CASSLGELGELFF.

The V call is TRBV5-1, the J call TRBJ2-1, with 10 nucleotides matching TRBD1. V shed 4 bases, J shed 7 bases, and the junction held 11 bases outside the gene matches. The CDR3 loop spans 16 amino acids. The germline CDR1 and CDR2 sequences are SGHRS and YFSETQ. CDR3 sequence reads: CASSPRHGQGGNEQFF. CDR3 coding DNA: TGCGCCAGCAGCCCTCGGCACGGACAGGGGGGAAATGAGCAGTTCTTC.

This sequence joins TRBV30 and TRBJ2-1, with 10 positions matching TRBD2. V lost 2 bases to trimming and J lost 4 bases; unmatched junction nucleotides: 5. The CDR3 is made up of 15 amino acids. From germline, CDR1 is GTSNPN and CDR2 SVGIG (reference sequence). The CDR3 nucleotides are TGTGCCTGGAGTCAACAGGGACTAGCGTACAATGAGCAGTTCTTC. This sequence encodes CAWSQQGLAYNEQFF.

V gene TRBV5-4 combines with J gene TRBJ2-7; a weak D match, TRBD1 (6 bases). V gave up 4 bases and J gave up 2 bases, with 16 bases separating them. In germline, CDR1 is SGHNT, CDR2 YYREEE (reference sequence). The CDR3 has 15 amino acids. CDR3 loop: CASSPTQGSTYEQYF. CDR3 coding DNA: TGTGCCAGCAGCCCAACCCAGGGGTCCACCTACGAGCAGTACTTC.